Sequencing of this T cell receptor (beta chain) was carried out in a study of blood T cell repertoires in COVID-19. The overall study: COVID-19 samples, acute and convalescent, were from the United States, Italy and Spain. T cells, B-cell-depleted T cells, or PBMCs supplied cDNA or gDNA.

In the original analysis: Reference gene primers were amplified, and this amplification served to estimate nucleated cell counts. Libraries were prepared by immunoSEQ multiplex PCR; TCRdb keeps only in-frame clonotypes and omits some of them. Clone size and V and J calls were adopted from that table, with D and trimming inferred from the DNA. The repertoire holds 63,000 or so clones, 80% to 85% seen once, with 9% to 9.5% in the top ten. With 3 bases clipped from V and 2 bases from J, the junction kept 5 bases outside the gene matches. The CDR3 contains 15 residues. Germline CDR1 and CDR2: SGHNT and YYREEE (reference sequence).

The sequencing sample was made of peripheral blood. The clonotype comes from a human donor in a cohort sampled during active COVID-19. The chain has TRBV5-4 and TRBJ2-3, with 8 bases matching TRBD2. CDR3 amino acids: CASSSGGGFTDTQYF. The CDR3 nucleotides are TGTGCCAGCAGCTCCGGGGGGGGCTTCACAGATACGCAGTATTTT.